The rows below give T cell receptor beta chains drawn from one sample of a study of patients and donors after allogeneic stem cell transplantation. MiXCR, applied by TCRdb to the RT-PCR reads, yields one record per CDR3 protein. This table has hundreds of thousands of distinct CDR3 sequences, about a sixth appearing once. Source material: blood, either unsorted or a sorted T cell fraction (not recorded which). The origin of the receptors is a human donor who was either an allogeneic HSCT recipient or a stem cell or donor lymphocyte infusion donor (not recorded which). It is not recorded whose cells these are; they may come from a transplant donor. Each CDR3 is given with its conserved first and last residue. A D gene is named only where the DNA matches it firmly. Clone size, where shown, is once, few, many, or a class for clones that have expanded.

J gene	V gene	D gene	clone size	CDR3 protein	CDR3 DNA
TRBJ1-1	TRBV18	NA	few	CASSPRSSMNTEAFF	TGTGCCAGCTCACCAAGATCGTCCATGAACACTGAAGCTTTCTTT
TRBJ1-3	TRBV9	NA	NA	CASSVGQKLTGNTIYF	TGTGCCAGCAGCGTAGGACAGAAACTCACTGGAAACACCATATATTTT
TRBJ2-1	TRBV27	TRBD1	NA	CASKTDRGRNEQFF	TGTGCCAGCAAGACGGACAGGGGACGCAATGAGCAGTTCTTC
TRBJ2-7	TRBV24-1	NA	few	CATSDHYEQYF	TGTGCCACCAGTGACCACTACGAGCAGTACTTC
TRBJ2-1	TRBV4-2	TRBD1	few	CASSQTGTGNEQFF	TGTGCCAGCAGCCAAACAGGGACAGGTAATGAGCAGTTCTTC
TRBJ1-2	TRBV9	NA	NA	CASSPGTSSIGYTF	TGTGCCAGCAGCCCAGGGACTAGCAGTATTGGCTACACCTTC
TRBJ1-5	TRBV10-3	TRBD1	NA	CAIRGQGASQPQHF	TGTGCCATCAGAGGACAGGGGGCCAGTCAGCCCCAGCATTTT
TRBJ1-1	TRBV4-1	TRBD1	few	CASSRVSQGAFTEAFF	TGCGCCAGCAGCCGAGTGTCACAGGGGGCGTTCACTGAAGCTTTCTTT
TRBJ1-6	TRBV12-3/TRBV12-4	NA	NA	CASSPQWGSSYNSPLHF	TGTGCCAGCAGCCCTCAATGGGGAAGCTCCTATAATTCACCCCTCCACTTT
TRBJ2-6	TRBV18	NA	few	CASLGFPGANVLTF	TGTGCCAGCTTAGGGTTTCCTGGGGCCAACGTCCTGACTTTC
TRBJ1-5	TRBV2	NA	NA	CASRVTGGNQPQHF	TGTGCCAGCAGGGTAACGGGTGGCAATCAGCCCCAGCATTTT
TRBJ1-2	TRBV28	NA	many	CASSALDYGYTF	TGTGCCAGCAGTGCCCTCGATTATGGCTACACCTTC
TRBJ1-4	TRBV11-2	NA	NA	CASSARVKDEKLFF	TGTGCCAGCAGCGCCAGGGTCAAGGATGAAAAACTGTTTTTT
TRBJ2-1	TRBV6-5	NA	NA	CASSYSSELRKKQFF	TGTGCCAGCAGTTACTCATCGGAACTTCGTAAGAAGCAGTTCTTC
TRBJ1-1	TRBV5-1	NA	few	CASSFGQSTEAFF	TGCGCCAGCAGCTTCGGGCAGAGCACTGAAGCTTTCTTT
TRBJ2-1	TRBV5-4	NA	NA	CASSWMRQRLHNEQFF	TGTGCCAGCAGCTGGATGCGACAGCGCCTGCACAATGAGCAGTTCTTC
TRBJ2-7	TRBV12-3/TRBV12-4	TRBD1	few	CASSFPRTGKHEQYF	TGTGCCAGCAGTTTTCCCCGGACAGGGAAACACGAGCAGTACTTC
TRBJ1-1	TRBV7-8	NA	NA	CASRLGRLNTEAFF	TGTGCCAGCAGATTGGGACGGTTGAACACTGAAGCTTTCTTT
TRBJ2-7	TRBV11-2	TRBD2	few	CASSLDGLAAYEQYF	TGTGCCAGCAGCTTAGACGGACTAGCCGCCTACGAGCAGTACTTC
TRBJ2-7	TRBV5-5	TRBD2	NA	CASSPMGGFAYEQYF	TGTGCCAGCAGCCCCATGGGGGGGTTCGCCTACGAGCAGTACTTC
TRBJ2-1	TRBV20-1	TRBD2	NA	CSARALAGSYNEQFF	TGCAGTGCTAGAGCCCTAGCGGGCTCCTACAATGAGCAGTTCTTC
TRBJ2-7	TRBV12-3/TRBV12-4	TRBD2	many	CASSPRGLAGGEQYF	TGTGCCAGCAGTCCCCGCGGTCTAGCGGGGGGCGAGCAGTACTTC
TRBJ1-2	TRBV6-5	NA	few	CASSWGGGRHGYTF	TGTGCCAGCAGTTGGGGGGGAGGAAGGCATGGCTACACCTTC
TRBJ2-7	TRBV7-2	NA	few	CASSFGPSVEQYF	TGTGCCAGCAGCTTCGGGCCGTCGGTCGAGCAGTACTTC
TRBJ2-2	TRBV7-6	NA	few	CASSLGAGTANTGELFF	TGTGCCAGCAGCCTCGGGGCCGGGACGGCGAACACCGGGGAGCTGTTTTTT
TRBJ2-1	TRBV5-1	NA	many	CASSPVQPSSYNEQFF	TGCGCCAGCAGCCCCGTACAGCCGAGCTCCTACAATGAGCAGTTCTTC
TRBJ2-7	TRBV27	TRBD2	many	CASSSSGTRLYEQYF	TGTGCCAGCAGTTCGTCCGGGACTAGACTCTACGAGCAGTACTTC